The following is a TCR beta chain sequence with its context. Its antigen is as yet unknown. The donors, aged about 6 to 95, were healthy Caucasians from Russia. The germline V and J ends were trimmed by 2 bases and 2 bases, with 9 bases remaining between them. Germline values: CDR1 DFQATT, CDR2 SNEGSKA (reference sequence). This CDR3 contains 13 residues. The source of the sample is a study of blood T cells in healthy people across ages. General observations from the study: A roughly linear age-dependent decrease characterized TCR beta diversity per million T cells. Unknown donor CMV status possibly confounded expanded clonotype changes.

For the second PCR, which ran for roughly 7 to 11 cycles, a sample-barcoded 5' primer and a J-beta primer mix were used. Each CDR3 protein is one row after TCRdb ran MiXCR on the 5' RACE reads. The table has over 700,000 distinct CDR3 sequences, approximately 25% seen once; the top ten hold 9.4%. The same sample was also studied in work on T cells of mothers and their children. That work adds: The authors found no persistent microchimeric T cell clones.

This chain uses TRBV20-1 with TRBJ1-1; D gene ambiguous. Sequencing input: blood. The sequence was collected from a boy younger than 18 in good health. The CDR3 protein is CSARRADNTEAFF. The CDR3 DNA follows: TGCAGTGCTAGAAGGGCCGATAACACTGAAGCTTTCTTT.